The source of this T cell receptor beta chain is a study of technical replicates of blood from a few donors. Sequencing was performed with immunoSEQ multiplex PCR; in TCRdb, only in-frame clones are kept and a portion is missing. The repertoire includes fewer than 15,000 clones, 80% of them detected once, and about 13% sits in the top ten. This clone was counted a single time. CDR1 MDHEN and CDR2 SYDVKM come from the germline V gene. Trimming shortened V by 7 bases and J by 3 bases, and 12 bases separated the two germline ends. This CDR3 comprises 13 residues. Sequenced sample: PBMCs. The V call is TRBV28, the J call TRBJ1-2; D gene unclear. The receptor was derived from a human donor in good health. The CDR3 nucleotides are TGTGCCAGCACCCGGGGAACCTACTATGGCTACACCTTC. Protein product: CASTRGTYYGYTF.